Listed here are 10 T cell receptor beta chains from one sample, sequenced in a study of T cells in Graves' hyperthyroidism and ophthalmopathy. Authors of the study amplified TCR beta CDR3 regions from RNA transcripts. Using the HTBI primer set, a first-round RT-PCR was run on the TCR CDR3. TCRdb used MiXCR to reprocess the multiplex PCR reads, holding one entry per CDR3 protein. The table lists about 600,000 distinct CDR3 sequences, around 16% of them singletons. The sample was blood. The receptors here all came from a woman between 40 and 50 years old with Graves' ophthalmopathy.

This clonotype was seen repeatedly, ten times or more. The chain joins TRBV19 to TRBJ2-3; the match to TRBD2 covers 11 bases. This CDR3 is 15 amino acids long. In germline, CDR1 is LNHDA, CDR2 SQIVND (reference sequence). V trimming: 9 bases; J trimming: 1 base; junction bases outside the gene matches: 6. CDR3: CASSEGLAGTDTQYF. The CDR3 DNA reads as TGTGCCAGCAGCGAGGGACTAGCGGGCACAGATACGCAGTATTTT.

The genes are TRBV24-1 and TRBJ2-1; no reliable D call. The germline V gene encodes CDR1 KGHDR and CDR2 SFDVKD. The CDR3 length is 15 residues. V was shortened by 2 bases and J by 4 bases, with 11 bases between the two germline ends. DNA of the CDR3: TGTGCCACCAGTGATTCCCAGGCGTTTTACAATGAGCAGTTCTTC. This codes for CATSDSQAFYNEQFF.

There are many counts of this clonotype. The chain carries TRBV10-3 and TRBJ2-5; 7 bases are shared with TRBD2. Per the germline V gene, CDR1 is ENHRY and CDR2 is SYGVKD. V was pared by 6 bases and J by 5 bases, with 12 bases of the junction left unmatched. The CDR3 runs 15 residues. The CDR3 DNA follows: TGTGCCATCAGCCCCCGGGACTATAACGAGGAGACCCAGTACTTC. The encoded protein is CAISPRDYNEETQYF.

This clonotype was observed a handful of times. Being one base from a much bigger clone, this may be a read error. V is TRBV6-5 and J is TRBJ1-1, with D uncertain. Germline values: CDR1 MNHEY, CDR2 SVGAGI. V shed 2 bases and J shed 1 base, with 5 bases lying between them. The CDR3 covers 13 residues. CDR3 DNA: TGTGCCAGCAGTTACGGGAAGAACACTGAAGCTTTCTTT. Its translation: CASSYGKNTEAFF.

This clonotype was picked up many times. This chain joins TRBV2 and TRBJ1-6, with no clear D. Germline values: CDR1 SNHLY, CDR2 FYNNEI. V gave up 3 bases and J gave up 8 bases, with 11 bases separating them. There are 14 residues in the CDR3. This CDR3 reads CASSDGPDDSPLHF. The CDR3 nucleotides read TGTGCCAGCAGTGACGGCCCGGACGATTCACCCCTCCACTTT.

V gene TRBV4-2 combines with J gene TRBJ2-7; D is possibly TRBD1 (6 bases). This CDR3 spans 14 amino acids. From germline, CDR1 is LGHNA and CDR2 YNFKEQ. Trimming shortened V by 2 bases and J by 4 bases, and 12 bases separated the two germline ends. The CDR3, as DNA: TGTGCCAGCAGCCAATCCCAGGGGCTATACGAGCAGTACTTC. Encoded protein: CASSQSQGLYEQYF.

This clonotype was picked up many times. The V and J genes are TRBV12-3 or TRBV12-4 and TRBJ2-1; D is possibly TRBD2 (7 bases). CDR3 length: 16 residues. Trimming shortened V by 7 bases and J by 7 bases, and 23 bases separated the two germline ends. The CDR3 loop reads CASTVAVRGARNEQFF. DNA of the CDR3: TGTGCCAGCACCGTAGCCGTCCGGGGGGCAAGGAATGAGCAGTTCTTC.

The chain employs TRBV12-3 or TRBV12-4 and TRBJ1-2; the D gene is possibly TRBD1 (6 bases). CDR3 length: 12 residues. V was pared by 6 bases and J by 8 bases, with 13 bases between. For the CDR3, the DNA is TGTGCCAGCAGGAGACCCACAGGGGGCTACACCTTC. Its translation: CASRRPTGGYTF.

The table lists this clonotype with many counts. The CDR3 coding sequence is TGTGCCAGCAGTTTAGTACTAGCGGGAGCAAGGAAGACCCAGTACTTC. This encodes CASSLVLAGARKTQYF. This rearrangement joins TRBV12-3 or TRBV12-4 to TRBJ2-5, with TRBD2 matching over 11 bases. The J segment lost 6 bases and the V segment lost 1 base, leaving 7 bases of the junction unmatched. This CDR3 comprises 16 residues.

This clonotype has just a few counts. V usage is TRBV20-1 and J usage is TRBJ1-1, with D unresolved. CDR3 length: 12 residues. V was cut by 5 bases and J by 1 base, with 8 bases left in between. Germline V gene sequence: CDR1 DFQATT, CDR2 SNEGSKA (reference sequence). Written as DNA, the CDR3 is TGCAGTGCTGGCGACGGGAACACTGAAGCTTTCTTT. Translation gives CSAGDGNTEAFF.